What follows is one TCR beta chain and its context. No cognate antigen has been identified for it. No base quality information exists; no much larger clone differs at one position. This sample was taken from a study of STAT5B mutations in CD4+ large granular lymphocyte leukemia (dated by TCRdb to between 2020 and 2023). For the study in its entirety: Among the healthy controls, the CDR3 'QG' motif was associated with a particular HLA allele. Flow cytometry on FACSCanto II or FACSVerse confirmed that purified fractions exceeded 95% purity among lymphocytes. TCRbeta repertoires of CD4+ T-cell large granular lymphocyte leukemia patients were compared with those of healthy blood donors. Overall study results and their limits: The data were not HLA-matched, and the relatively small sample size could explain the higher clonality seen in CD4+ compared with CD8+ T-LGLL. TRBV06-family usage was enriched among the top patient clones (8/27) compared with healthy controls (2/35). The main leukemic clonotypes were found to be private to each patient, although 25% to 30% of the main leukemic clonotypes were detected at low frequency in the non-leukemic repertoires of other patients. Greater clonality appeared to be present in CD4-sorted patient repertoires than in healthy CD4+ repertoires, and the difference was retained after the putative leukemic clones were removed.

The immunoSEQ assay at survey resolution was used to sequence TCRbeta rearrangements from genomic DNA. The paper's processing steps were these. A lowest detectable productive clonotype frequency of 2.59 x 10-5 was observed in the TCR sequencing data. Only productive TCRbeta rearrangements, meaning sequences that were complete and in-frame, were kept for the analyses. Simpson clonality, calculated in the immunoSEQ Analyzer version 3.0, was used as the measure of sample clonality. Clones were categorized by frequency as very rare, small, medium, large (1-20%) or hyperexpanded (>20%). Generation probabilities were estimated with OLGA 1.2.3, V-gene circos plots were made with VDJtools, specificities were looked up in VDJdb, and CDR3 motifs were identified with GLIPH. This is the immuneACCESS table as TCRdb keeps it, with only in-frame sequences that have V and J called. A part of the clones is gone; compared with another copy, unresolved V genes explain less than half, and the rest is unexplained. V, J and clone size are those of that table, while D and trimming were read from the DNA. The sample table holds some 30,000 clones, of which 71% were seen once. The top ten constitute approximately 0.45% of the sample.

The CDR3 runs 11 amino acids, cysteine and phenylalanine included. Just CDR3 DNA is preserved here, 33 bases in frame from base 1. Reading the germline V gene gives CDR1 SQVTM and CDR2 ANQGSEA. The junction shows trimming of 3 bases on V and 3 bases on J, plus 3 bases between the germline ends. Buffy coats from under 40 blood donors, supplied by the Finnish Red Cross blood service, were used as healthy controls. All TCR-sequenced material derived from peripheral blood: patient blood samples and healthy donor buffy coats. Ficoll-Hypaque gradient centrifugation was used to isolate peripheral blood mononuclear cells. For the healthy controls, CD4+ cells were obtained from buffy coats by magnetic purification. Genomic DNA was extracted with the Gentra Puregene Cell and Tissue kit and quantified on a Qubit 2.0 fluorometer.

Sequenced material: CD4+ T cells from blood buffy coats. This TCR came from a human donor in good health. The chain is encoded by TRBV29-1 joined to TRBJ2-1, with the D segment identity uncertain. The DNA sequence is TGCAGCGTTGACTTCTACAATGAGCAGTTCTTC. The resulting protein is CSVDFYNEQFF.